These T cell receptor beta chains were read from a single sample in a study of post-analysis software for immune sequencing data. TCRdb independently ran MiXCR on the PCR reads; one entry per CDR3 protein. Here the sample spans roughly 430,000 distinct CDR3 sequences, approximately 39% being singletons. Sequenced material: blood. These receptors were collected from a girl under 10 years old with multiple sclerosis. The CDR3 runs from the conserved cysteine through the conserved F or W. The order of the fields is V gene, J gene, D gene, clone size, CDR3 protein, CDR3 DNA. D genes are given only for firm matches. Expanded clones get a size class; other rows say once, few or many, or leave the size out.

>TRBV10-3|TRBJ2-1|.|few
CAISQTVNEQFF
TGTGCCATCAGCCAGACAGTCAATGAGCAGTTCTTC
>TRBV4-1|TRBJ2-1|.|.
CASSQAGGRYNEQFF
TGCGCCAGCAGCCAAGCCGGGGGCAGGTACAATGAGCAGTTCTTC
>TRBV12-3/TRBV12-4|TRBJ2-7|TRBD2|.
CASSFDSGSYEQYF
TGTGCCAGCAGTTTCGACAGCGGGAGCTACGAGCAGTACTTC
>TRBV5-1|TRBJ1-1|TRBD1|once
CASSPIQGRTEAFF
TGCGCCAGCAGCCCCATACAGGGGAGGACTGAAGCTTTCTTT
>TRBV7-2|TRBJ2-1|TRBD1|.
CASSFTGTVNNEQFF
TGTGCCAGCAGCTTCACCGGGACAGTTAATAATGAGCAGTTCTTC
>TRBV29-1|TRBJ1-1|.|.
CSGQVNTEAFF
TGCAGTGGTCAGGTAAACACTGAAGCTTTCTTT
>TRBV28|TRBJ2-7|.|.
CASMSWTEQYF
TGTGCCAGCATGAGTTGGACCGAGCAGTACTTC
>TRBV20-1|TRBJ2-3|.|.
CSAPQGSTDTQYF
TGCAGTGCCCCCCAGGGAAGCACAGATACGCAGTATTTT
>TRBV9|TRBJ2-7|.|.
CASSVGVGLGEQYF
TGTGCCAGCAGCGTAGGGGTAGGGCTGGGCGAGCAGTACTTC
>TRBV5-1|TRBJ2-1|TRBD2|few
CASSLGLAGAHEQFF
TGCGCCAGCAGCTTGGGGCTAGCGGGGGCCCATGAGCAGTTCTTC
>TRBV4-3|TRBJ1-1|TRBD1|few
CASSRRGGWDTEAFF
TGCGCCAGCAGCCGGAGAGGGGGCTGGGACACTGAAGCTTTCTTT
>TRBV6-5|TRBJ1-5|TRBD1|few
CASSTNWGQNNQPQHF
TGTGCCAGCAGTACTAATTGGGGACAGAACAATCAGCCCCAGCATTTT
>TRBV7-2|TRBJ2-7|.|.
CASSLDLRSEQYF
TGTGCCAGCAGCTTAGATCTTCGCTCCGAGCAGTACTTC
>TRBV5-1|TRBJ1-2|TRBD1|.
CASSFYGTGGNGYTF
TGCGCCAGCAGCTTTTACGGGACAGGGGGAAATGGCTACACCTTC
>TRBV20-1|TRBJ2-1|.|few
CSARADTTYSYNEQFF
TGCAGTGCTAGAGCGGACACCACCTACTCCTACAATGAGCAGTTCTTC
>TRBV5-1|TRBJ2-7|.|few
CASSLAERGQQYF
TGCGCCAGCAGCTTGGCCGAGAGGGGCCAGCAGTACTTC
>TRBV20-1|TRBJ2-6|.|.
CSATRESGANVRTF
TGCAGTGCCACCAGGGAGTCTGGGGCCAACGTCCGGACTTTC
>TRBV4-3|TRBJ2-1|TRBD2|.
CASSQELAETYNEQFF
TGCGCCAGCAGCCAAGAACTAGCGGAGACCTACAATGAGCAGTTCTTC
>TRBV18|TRBJ1-5|.|.
CASSSGGRQPQHF
TGTGCCAGCTCCTCCGGGGGAAGGCAGCCCCAGCATTTT
>TRBV7-9|TRBJ1-2|.|.
CASTAIYGYTF
TGTGCTTCGACAGCTATCTATGGCTACACCTTC
>TRBV3-1|TRBJ2-7|.|.
CVSSQEGYEQYF
TGTGTCAGCAGCCAAGAAGGTTACGAGCAGTACTTC
>TRBV29-1|TRBJ1-2|.|.
CSVEDSAPDRTYGYTF
TGCAGCGTTGAAGATTCGGCTCCGGACCGTACCTATGGCTACACCTTC
>TRBV29-1|TRBJ2-3|.|few
CSVEILQGTDTQYF
TGCAGCGTTGAAATACTGCAGGGGACAGATACGCAGTATTTT
>TRBV5-8|TRBJ2-3|.|.
CASSLSTRLLQVGGGADTQYF
TGTGCCAGCAGCTTGTCAACCCGACTACTCCAAGTAGGTGGCGGGGCAGATACGCAGTATTTT
>TRBV28|TRBJ1-2|.|.
CASSLHHSPPGYTF
TGTGCCAGCAGTTTACACCACAGCCCGCCGGGCTACACCTTC
>TRBV28|TRBJ2-7|.|.
CASSFEIWNYEQYF
TGTGCCAGCAGTTTCGAGATTTGGAACTACGAGCAGTACTTC
>TRBV4-1|TRBJ1-6|.|few
CASSQYRNPLHF
TGCGCCAGCAGCCAATACAGGAACCCCCTCCACTTT
>TRBV10-3|TRBJ2-7|.|.
CAISGAGNAYEQYF
TGTGCCATCAGTGGCGCAGGGAATGCCTACGAGCAGTACTTC
>TRBV3-1|TRBJ2-3|.|.
CASSQEGADTQYF
TGCGCCAGCAGCCAAGAGGGGGCAGATACGCAGTATTTT
>TRBV20-1|TRBJ2-7|.|.
CSASQPGRTEQYF
TGCAGTGCTAGCCAACCGGGACGGACCGAGCAGTACTTC
>TRBV20-1|TRBJ2-5|.|few
CSASPQLMDGETQYF
TGCAGTGCTAGTCCCCAACTTATGGACGGAGAGACCCAGTACTTC
>TRBV28|TRBJ1-5|TRBD1|.
CASRPDRGRYQPQHF
TGTGCCAGCAGGCCTGACAGGGGGCGGTATCAGCCCCAGCATTTT
>TRBV29-1|TRBJ2-7|.|few
CSVNRERGEQYF
TGCAGCGTGAACAGGGAGAGAGGCGAGCAGTACTTC
>TRBV25-1|TRBJ2-5|.|.
CASRLGTQYF
TGTGCCAGCAGGTTGGGGACCCAGTACTTC
>TRBV29-1|TRBJ2-5|TRBD1|few
CSVELRGDSMGQEGTQYF
TGCAGCGTTGAGCTTCGGGGCGATTCAATGGGACAGGAGGGGACCCAGTACTTC
>TRBV20-1|TRBJ2-1|TRBD2|.
CSAPRTSGSDEQFF
TGCAGTGCGCCTAGGACTAGCGGGAGCGATGAGCAGTTCTTC
>TRBV20-1|TRBJ2-3|TRBD1|.
CSARKRDRTTDIYTQYF
TGCAGTGCTAGAAAGAGGGACAGGACTACGGATATCTATACGCAGTATTTT
>TRBV20-1|TRBJ1-2|.|.
CSARDRLNYGYTF
TGCAGTGCTAGGGACAGACTGAACTATGGCTACACCTTC
>TRBV7-9|TRBJ1-2|TRBD1|.
CASSFDRTTGGRGYTF
TGTGCCAGCAGCTTTGATAGGACAACAGGGGGCAGAGGCTACACCTTC
>TRBV28|TRBJ1-2|.|.
CASSFFWDGYTF
TGTGCCAGCAGTTTCTTCTGGGATGGCTACACCTTC
>TRBV7-6|TRBJ2-7|.|few
CASSLRVGTAATSYEQYF
TGTGCCAGCAGCTTACGGGTGGGGACCGCTGCGACCTCCTACGAGCAGTACTTC
>TRBV9|TRBJ2-5|TRBD1|few
CASSPSPGQGASGETQYF
TGTGCCAGCAGCCCCTCACCGGGACAGGGGGCTTCGGGAGAGACCCAGTACTTC
>TRBV10-3|TRBJ2-7|TRBD1|.
CAISGETGTTYEQYF
TGTGCCATCAGTGGGGAGACAGGGACAACCTACGAGCAGTACTTC
>TRBV7-9|TRBJ2-5|.|few
CASSLRALEEETQYF
TGTGCCAGCAGCCTCCGGGCCTTGGAGGAAGAGACCCAGTACTTC
>TRBV6-5|TRBJ2-1|TRBD2|.
CASTLTSGSQFNEQFF
TGTGCCAGCACTCTAACTAGCGGGAGCCAATTTAATGAGCAGTTCTTC
>TRBV12-3/TRBV12-4|TRBJ1-2|.|few
CASHEDSRGYTF
TGTGCCAGCCATGAGGATTCCAGGGGCTACACCTTC
>TRBV28|TRBJ2-3|.|.
CASSLYGQGFVTDTQYF
TGTGCCAGCAGTTTATATGGGCAGGGGTTCGTCACAGATACGCAGTATTTT
>TRBV5-6|TRBJ1-5|.|few
CASSRARGLSNQPQHF
TGTGCCAGCAGCCGGGCCAGGGGCTTGTCCAATCAGCCCCAGCATTTT
>TRBV5-1|TRBJ2-1|TRBD1|.
CASSLVQGLSYNEQFF
TGCGCCAGCAGCTTGGTACAGGGGTTGTCCTACAATGAGCAGTTCTTC
>TRBV5-1|TRBJ2-7|.|many
CASSSTGLPDYEQYF
TGCGCCAGCAGCTCTACAGGGCTTCCCGACTACGAGCAGTACTTC
>TRBV7-7|TRBJ2-1|.|.
CASSFSVGAGKSNEQFF
TGTGCCAGCAGCTTCTCTGTTGGGGCAGGGAAAAGCAATGAGCAGTTCTTC